This T cell receptor beta chain is drawn from a study of blood T cell repertoires in COVID-19. Study-wide background: Samples of COVID-19 (acute and convalescent) were obtained from the United States, Italy and Spain. Sample material is recorded as cDNA or gDNA derived from T cells, B-cell-depleted T cells, or PBMCs.

This clone was found once. Germline CDR1 LGHNA, CDR2 YSLEER. The CDR3 extends over 13 amino acids. With V trimmed by 4 bases and J by 7 bases, 1 base remained unmatched. Original methodology: Reference gene primer amplification gave estimated nucleated cell counts. Some clones are missing from TCRdb's copy, which holds only in-frame ones; the method was immunoSEQ multiplex PCR. The V and J calls and the clone size are those of that table, but D and trimming were determined from the DNA. The table shows 300,000 or so clones, with about 89% occurring only once. This chain connects TRBV4-3 to TRBJ2-1, with 10 bases fitting TRBD2. The clonotype originates from a man between 18 and 29 years old who had recovered from COVID-19. The specimen sequenced was peripheral blood. The CDR3 reads CASSPGLANEQFF. CDR3 in DNA: TGCGCCAGCAGCCCGGGACTAGCGAATGAGCAGTTCTTC.